What follows are 9 T cell receptor beta chains derived from one specimen sequenced in a study of metastatic and nonmetastatic thyroid tumors. MiXCR reprocessed the PCR reads for TCRdb. The sample includes about 40,000 clones, roughly 16% seen only once; the top ten take approximately 3.9%. Treatment of any kind had been given to no patient before thyroid surgery. Source material: blood. The source is a female donor with papillary thyroid cancer or a benign thyroid nodule (not recorded which). Some clones in this sample may be carry-over from other donors' samples.

This rearrangement joins TRBV27 to TRBJ2-7; the D gene could be TRBD1 or TRBD2 (6 bases each). This CDR3 has 15 residues. CDR1 and CDR2 from the germline V gene are MNHEY and SMNVEV (reference sequence). With 4 bases removed from V and 4 bases from J, the gap between germline ends came to 17 bases. Here the CDR3 DNA reads TGTGCCAGCAGTTGGGCGGGGACACCCCCTTACGAGCAGTACTTC. It is translated as CASSWAGTPPYEQYF.

This chain links TRBV19 with TRBJ2-1; possible D gene TRBD1, 5 bases. Deletions cut 5 bases from V and 0 bases from J, with 17 bases between. The germline V gene encodes CDR1 LNHDA and CDR2 SQIVND (reference sequence). The CDR3 loop spans 17 amino acids. The CDR3 protein is CASSDTLPRVSYNEQFF. In nucleotides, the CDR3 is TGTGCCAGTAGTGACACACTCCCCAGGGTCTCCTACAATGAGCAGTTCTTC.

This clone showed up many times. The chain is built from TRBV18 and TRBJ2-3, with TRBD2 identical over 9 bases. With V trimmed by 6 bases and J by 0 bases, 7 bases remained unmatched. The CDR3 is 16 residues long. CDR1 is KGHSH, CDR2 LQKENI, per germline. The CDR3 region is CASSLSSGVSTDTQYF. The DNA for the CDR3 is TGTGCCAGCTCCCTCTCTAGCGGGGTTAGCACAGATACGCAGTATTTT.

At least ten counts were recorded for this clone. This chain uses TRBV2 with TRBJ2-7; 7 bases match TRBD1. The ends lost 4 bases at V and 4 bases at J; junction bases unmatched: 10. The CDR3 totals 15 residues. Germline V gene data show CDR1 as SNHLY and CDR2 as FYNNEI. This chain's CDR3 is CASSGVPGQQYEQYF. Here the CDR3 DNA reads TGTGCCAGCAGTGGAGTTCCGGGACAGCAATACGAGCAGTACTTC.

This clone was picked up a small number of times. The chain employs TRBV29-1 and TRBJ2-1, with 12 bases matching TRBD2. The V and J ends lost 6 bases and 10 bases, in that order; junction bases with no gene match: 7. Germline CDR1 reads SQVTM; CDR2 reads ANQGSEA. This CDR3 is built from 13 residues. CDR3 amino acids: CSVTTSGRDEQFF. The CDR3 DNA reads as TGCAGCGTGACGACTAGCGGGAGAGACGAGCAGTTCTTC.

This clone has a count of ten or more. This sequence joins TRBV3-1 and TRBJ1-2; no firm D call. The CDR3 covers 12 residues. The germline V gene has CDR1 LGHDT and CDR2 YNNKEL (reference sequence). V lost 1 base, J lost 4 bases, and 4 bases lay in between. The CDR3 reads CASSQVTYGYTF. The CDR3 DNA is TGTGCCAGCAGCCAAGTGACCTATGGCTACACCTTC.

This clone was detected ten times or more. J is TRBJ1-4 and V is TRBV5-6; the match to TRBD1 covers 8 bases. Germline V CDR1 and CDR2: SGHDT, YYEEEE. The CDR3 contains 17 residues. Trimming cost V 2 bases and J 8 bases; bases outside gene matches: 14. The CDR3 nucleotides read TGTGCCAGCAGCTTTTATAGGACAGGGAGTTCGGGAGAAAAACTGTTTTTT. Translation gives CASSFYRTGSSGEKLFF.

The V gene is TRBV11-1, the J gene TRBJ1-2; D uncertain. Germline CDR1 is SGHAT and CDR2 is FQDESV (reference sequence). Trimming removed 5 bases at V and 3 bases at J, with 19 bases between. This CDR3 comprises 16 residues. The DNA for the CDR3 is TGTGCCAGCAGCCCATTATCGATCACCCTATACTATGGCTACACCTTC. Its translation: CASSPLSITLYYGYTF.

This clone was picked up a small number of times. The junction does not match germline at one end; this may be a read error. The chain couples TRBV27 to TRBJ1-2; D ambiguous. Germline-derived CDR1 and CDR2 are MNHEY and SMNVEV (reference sequence). This CDR3 has 14 residues. The CDR3 protein is CVSSSAGFSYGYTF. The CDR3 DNA follows: TGTGTCAGCAGTTCGGCCGGATTTAGCTATGGCTACACCTTC.